The 5 T cell receptor beta chains listed next were all sequenced from one sample in a study of CD8+CD57+ T cells in acquired aplastic anemia. The template for TCR beta VDJ and CDR3 sequence profiling was genomic DNA. MiXCR, run by TCRdb on the reads, gives a single entry per CDR3 protein. Altogether under 500,000 distinct CDR3 sequences are present, about a third being singletons, with the ten largest covering approximately 0.82%. Selection for sequencing was limited to patients who had shown CD8+CD57+ cell expansion by flow cytometry. Input material: sorted CD4+, CD8+, or CD8+CD57+ T cells (not recorded which) from PBMCs. All receptors derive from a human donor with aplastic anemia.

Ten or more counts support this clonotype. This chain uses TRBV11-2 with TRBJ1-6; a weak D match, TRBD1 (5 bases). Germline lookup yields CDR1 SGHAT and CDR2 FQNNGV. The V gene lost 1 base and the J gene lost 1 base, with 11 bases spanning the gap. This CDR3 has 17 amino acids. This CDR3 is CASSLGGEGSYNSPLHF. DNA of the CDR3: TGTGCCAGCAGCTTAGGAGGGGAAGGGTCCTATAATTCACCCCTCCACTTT.

The CDR3 region has the DNA TGTGCCACCAGCAGAGATCTTGATAGTAGGCAGTATTTT. Amino acids: CATSRDLDSRQYF. The chain carries TRBV15 and TRBJ2-3, with D unresolved. V lost 0 bases and J 11 bases, leaving 12 bases between the germline ends. The CDR3 spans 13 residues. Germline V gives CDR1 LNHNV, CDR2 YYDKDF (reference sequence). Combining the CDR3 with reference TRBV15 and TRBJ2-3 gives the whole variable domain DAMVIQNPRYQVTQFGKPVTLSCSQTLNHNVMYWYQQKSSQAPKLLFHYYDKDFNNEADTPDNFQSRRPNTSFCFLDIRSPGLGDTAMYLCATSRDLDSRQYFGPGTRLTVL.

This chain links TRBV9 with TRBJ2-1; TRBD2 agrees at 7 bases. Trimming at V came to 7 bases and at J to 8 bases, leaving 6 bases not matched to a gene. From germline, CDR1 is SGDLS and CDR2 YYNGEE. The CDR3 length is 12 residues. The CDR3 DNA reads TGTGCCAGCGGGGAGACTAGCTATGAGCAGTTCTTC. Translating it yields CASGETSYEQFF. Based on the CDR3 plus reference TRBV9 and TRBJ2-1, the full variable domain is DSGVTQTPKHLITATGQRVTLRCSPRSGDLSVYWYQQSLDQGLQFLIQYYNGEERAKGNILERFSAQQFPDLHSELNLSSLELGDSALYFCASGETSYEQFFGPGTRLTVL.

In its sample, this clonotype was seen many times. The chain uses TRBV6-5 and TRBJ2-7; 7 nucleotides line up with TRBD1. The CDR3 has 12 residues. Trimming cost V 10 bases and J 2 bases; bases outside gene matches: 5. Germline V gene lookup returns CDR1 MNHEY and CDR2 SVGAGI. CDR3 DNA: TGTGCCACCAGACAGGGTCCCTACGAGCAGTACTTC. Amino acids: CATRQGPYEQYF.

This clonotype was recorded once. CDR3 nucleotide sequence: TGCAGTGCTACTCCCCCACAGGGGATAAGCAATCAGCCCCAGCATTTT. Protein product: CSATPPQGISNQPQHF. J is TRBJ1-5 and V is TRBV20-1; 7 positions agree with TRBD1. CDR3 length: 16 residues. In germline, CDR1 is DFQATT, CDR2 SNEGSKA (reference sequence). With 4 bases clipped from V and 1 base from J, the junction kept 10 bases outside the gene matches.